One and the same sample provided the 3 T cell receptor beta chains below, sequenced in a study of PD-L1 blockade in urothelial cancer. Indicated time point: peripheral blood 6 weeks after treatment start. Some clones are missing from TCRdb's copy, which holds only in-frame ones; the method was immunoSEQ multiplex PCR. The sample has some 41,000 clones, about 83% seen once. Sequences were derived from PBMCs, sampled around atezolizumab (anti-PD-L1) treatment. The receptor set was obtained from a man aged 55 to 70 with urothelial cancer.

The chain joins TRBV7-9 to TRBJ1-3; D not resolved. The germline V gene encodes CDR1 SEHNR and CDR2 FQNEAQ (reference sequence). The V end was cut by 5 bases, the J end by 3 bases, with 14 bases between. CDR3 length: 15 residues. The CDR3 DNA reads TGTGCCAGCAGCCCCGCCTTTAGATATGGAAACACCATATATTTT. Protein sequence: CASSPAFRYGNTIYF.

V and J are TRBV27 and TRBJ2-1; 12 bases agree with TRBD2. CDR3 length: 14 amino acids. The J segment lost 8 bases and the V segment lost 5 bases, leaving 4 bases of the junction unmatched. Per the germline V gene, CDR1 is MNHEY and CDR2 is SMNVEV (reference sequence). The chain's CDR3 is CASSRTSGVDEQFF. The CDR3 nucleotides read TGTGCCAGCAGTCGGACTAGCGGGGTCGATGAGCAGTTCTTC.

The gene calls are TRBV7-9 and TRBJ2-6; 8 bases agree with TRBD1. Germline values: CDR1 SEHNR, CDR2 FQNEAQ (reference sequence). The CDR3 is 17 residues long. V was clipped by 1 base and J by 0 bases; unmatched bases: 2. In DNA form, the CDR3 reads TGTGCCAGCAGCTTAGGGACAGGGATCTCTGGGGCCAACGTCCTGACTTTC. This encodes CASSLGTGISGANVLTF.